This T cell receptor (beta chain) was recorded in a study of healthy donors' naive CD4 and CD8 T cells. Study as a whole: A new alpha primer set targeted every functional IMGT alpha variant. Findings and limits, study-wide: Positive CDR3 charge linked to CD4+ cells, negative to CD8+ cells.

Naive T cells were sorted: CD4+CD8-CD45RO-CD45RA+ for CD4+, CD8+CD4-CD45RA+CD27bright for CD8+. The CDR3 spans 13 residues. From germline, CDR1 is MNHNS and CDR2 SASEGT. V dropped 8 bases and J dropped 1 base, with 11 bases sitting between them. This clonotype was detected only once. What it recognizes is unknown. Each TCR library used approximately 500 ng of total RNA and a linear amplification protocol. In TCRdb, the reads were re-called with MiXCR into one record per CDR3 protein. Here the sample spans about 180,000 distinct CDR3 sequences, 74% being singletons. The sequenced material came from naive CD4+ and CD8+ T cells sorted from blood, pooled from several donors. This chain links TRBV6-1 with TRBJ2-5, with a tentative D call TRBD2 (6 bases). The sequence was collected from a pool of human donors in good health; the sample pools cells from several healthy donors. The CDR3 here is CASRRDSQETQYF. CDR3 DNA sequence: TGTGCCAGCCGGAGGGATAGCCAAGAGACCCAGTACTTC.